Below, one T cell receptor (beta chain) is given with its context. TCRdb's copy holds only in-frame clones and misses some; the assay was immunoSEQ multiplex PCR. The table has around 67,000 clones, approximately 90% seen once; the top ten hold 2% to 2.5%. This sample was taken from a study of OX40 agonist ivuxolimab in advanced cancers. V gave up 0 bases and J gave up 5 bases, with 22 bases separating them. The CDR3 spans 17 residues. CDR1 and CDR2 (germline): GTSNPN, SVGIG (reference sequence). This receptor was taken from an adult with an advanced solid tumor such as melanoma, head and neck, liver or kidney cancer. The sequencing used CD4+ or CD8+ T cells sorted from blood, collected in a trial of the OX40 agonist ivuxolimab. J is TRBJ1-2 and V is TRBV30; the D gene is possibly TRBD1 (6 bases). The CDR3 protein is CAWSVGDGGRTLYGYTF. Here the CDR3 DNA reads TGTGCCTGGAGTGTAGGGGACGGGGGGCGAACCCTTTATGGCTACACCTTC.